The 26 T cell receptor beta chains given below trace back to one sample, sequenced in a study of T cells after yellow fever vaccination. TCRdb recomputed calls from the 5' RACE reads with MiXCR, one row per CDR3 protein. This sample yields around 340,000 distinct CDR3 sequences, of which about an eighth are seen a single time; 3% to 4% belongs to the top ten. Sequenced material: CD4+ T cells sorted from PBMCs, taken 15 days after the yellow fever booster vaccination. The source is a man aged 18 to 29 who received the YFV17D yellow fever vaccine.

This clonotype was detected a few times. The chain joins TRBV6-6 to TRBJ2-3; 9 bases align to TRBD1. Looked up from germline, CDR1 is MNHNY and CDR2 is SVGAGI (reference sequence). With 4 bases clipped from V and 4 bases from J, the junction kept 12 bases outside the gene matches. This CDR3 contains 17 residues. The CDR3 is CASSFLRTGGTADTQYF. The CDR3 nucleotides read TGTGCCAGCAGTTTCCTTCGTACAGGGGGCACGGCAGATACGCAGTATTTT.

The chain recombines TRBV4-3 with TRBJ2-3; unclear D gene. The CDR3 has 11 amino acids. The V gene's germline CDR1 is LGHNA and CDR2 YSLEER. Trimming shortened V by 3 bases and J by 7 bases, and 5 bases separated the two germline ends. CDR3 sequence: CASSQGYTQYF. The DNA for the CDR3 is TGCGCCAGCAGCCAGGGTTATACGCAGTATTTT.

This clonotype was found a few times. The chain combines TRBV6-1 with TRBJ1-5; 9 positions agree with TRBD1. Germline V lookup: CDR1 MNHNS, CDR2 SASEGT. This CDR3 spans 16 amino acids. Trimming removed 4 bases from V and 6 bases from J; junction bases left unmatched: 10. The DNA for the CDR3 is TGTGCCAGCAGTGGAGCTCCGGGACAGGGTATTCAGCCCCAGCATTTT. Its translation is CASSGAPGQGIQPQHF.

This clonotype was seen more than once but under ten times. The J gene is TRBJ2-3, the V gene TRBV27, with TRBD2 matching 8 bases. V lost 7 bases, J lost 6 bases, and 9 bases stayed unmatched. The CDR3 sequence is 14 residues long. Germline V gene lookup returns CDR1 MNHEY and CDR2 SMNVEV (reference sequence). The CDR3 loop is CASKRAGVGDTQYF. The CDR3 bases are TGTGCCAGCAAACGAGCGGGGGTGGGGGATACGCAGTATTTT.

The chain has TRBV23-1 and TRBJ2-7; D remains ambiguous. Being an ORF, TRBV23-1 has a function that is uncertain. This CDR3 has 14 residues. Trimming removed 0 bases from V and 4 bases from J, with 10 bases in between. The CDR3 reads CASSQSHESYEQYV. CDR3 DNA: TGCGCCAGCAGTCAATCTCATGAGAGTTACGAGCAGTACGTC.

The CDR3 region is CASSFRRNNEQFF. The CDR3 coding sequence is TGTGCCAGCAGCTTCCGACGGAACAATGAGCAGTTCTTC. V and J are TRBV7-2 and TRBJ2-1, with unresolved D. V was clipped by 3 bases and J by 5 bases, with 8 bases between them. The germline V gene encodes CDR1 SGHTA and CDR2 FQGNSA. The CDR3 contains 13 residues. Using reference TRBV7-2 and TRBJ2-1 for the parts outside the CDR3, the full variable domain is GAGVSQSPSNKVTEKGKDVELRCDPISGHTALYWYRQSLGQGLEFLIYFQGNSAPDKSGLPSDRFSAERTGGSVSTLTIQRTQQEDSAVYLCASSFRRNNEQFFGPGTRLTVL.

This clonotype was seen more than once but under ten times. The chain joins TRBV20-1 to TRBJ2-5; 7 bases are shared with TRBD2. The V gene's germline CDR1 is DFQATT and CDR2 SNEGSKA (reference sequence). The CDR3 is made up of 17 amino acids. The junction had 17 bases not matched to a gene; V was cut back by 3 bases and J by 4 bases. In nucleotides, the CDR3 is TGCAGTGCTAGTGGGGCTAGCGGCGTTCTTCTTCCAGAGACCCAGTACTTC. It codes for CSASGASGVLLPETQYF.

This clonotype appeared many times. This chain links TRBV6-2 or TRBV6-3 with TRBJ2-3; D remains ambiguous. The CDR3 contains 17 residues. V lost 4 bases and J 6 bases, leaving 23 bases between the germline ends. CDR1 and CDR2 from the germline V gene are MNHEY and SVGEGT. The DNA of the CDR3 is TGTGCCAGCAGTTCGGCCGGCCTCATGCAGTTAAGGGATACGCAGTATTTT. This translates into CASSSAGLMQLRDTQYF.

Ten or more counts support this clonotype. The chain joins TRBV6-4 to TRBJ2-3, with 10 positions matching TRBD2. Germline CDR1 reads MRHNA; CDR2 reads SNTAGT. J gave up 2 bases and V 3 bases, and 2 bases lay outside the gene matches. This CDR3 contains 15 residues. The chain's CDR3 is CASSESGGATDTQYF. CDR3 nucleotide sequence: TGTGCCAGCAGTGAAAGCGGGGGGGCCACAGATACGCAGTATTTT.

This clonotype was seen repeatedly, ten times or more. The chain links TRBV12-3 or TRBV12-4 to TRBJ2-1, with 10 positions matching TRBD1. V trimming: 5 bases; J trimming: 5 bases; junction bases outside the gene matches: 9. This CDR3 region has 16 residues. Here the CDR3 reads CASSLPGDRGHNEQFF. The CDR3 DNA follows: TGTGCCAGCAGTCTGCCGGGGGACAGGGGACACAATGAGCAGTTCTTC.

Concerning this clonotype itself: Since a much larger clone is just one base distant, this may be a read error. The rearrangement joins TRBV5-6 to TRBJ1-1, with a possible D match to TRBD1 (5 bases). Per the germline V gene, CDR1 is SGHDT and CDR2 is YYEEEE. The CDR3 has 13 residues. CDR3 DNA: TGTGACAGCAGCCGCGTGGGACGAGGCGAAGCTTTCTTT. Protein sequence: CDSSRVGRGEAFF.

CDR3 nucleotides: TGTGCCAGCAGCACGATTTTAGCGGGGGGGCTTATTGAGCAGTTCTTC. This encodes CASSTILAGGLIEQFF. The rearrangement links TRBV7-2 to TRBJ2-1; 11 nucleotides match TRBD2. The CDR3 is 16 residues long. Germline loops: CDR1 SGHTA, CDR2 FQGNSA. The trim removed 5 bases at V and 9 bases at J, leaving 12 bases unmatched.

This clonotype came up a few times. The chain has TRBV25-1 and TRBJ1-6; 10 bases agree with TRBD1. The CDR3 covers 16 residues. Germline assignment: CDR1 MGHDK and CDR2 SYGVNS. The V segment lost 6 bases and the J segment 1 base; nucleotides outside the gene matches: 3. As DNA, the CDR3 is TGTGCCAGCAGCCGGACAGGGGGTTCCTATAATTCACCCCTCCACTTT. Translating gives CASSRTGGSYNSPLHF.

This clonotype was picked up a small number of times. This chain joins TRBV20-1 and TRBJ2-1; D possibly corresponds to TRBD2 (6 bases). Germline V gene sequence: CDR1 DFQATT, CDR2 SNEGSKA (reference sequence). Trimming removed 5 bases from V and 0 bases from J, with 14 bases in between. There are 15 residues in the CDR3. The CDR3: CSAATGVISYNEQFF. CDR3 nucleotides: TGCAGTGCTGCCACGGGGGTGATCTCCTACAATGAGCAGTTCTTC.

CDR3 DNA sequence: TGCGCCAGCAGGGGAGGCGGGGACAACTACGAGCAGTACTTC. It codes for CASRGGGDNYEQYF. V gene TRBV4-1 combines with J gene TRBJ2-7; D possibly matches TRBD1 or TRBD2 (6 bases each). This CDR3 has 14 residues. Germline V CDR1 and CDR2: MGHRA, YSYEKL. V lost 6 bases to trimming and J lost 3 bases, with 15 bases between them.

There are many counts of this clonotype. The chain employs TRBV7-9 and TRBJ1-5; D unresolved. CDR1 and CDR2 from the germline V gene are SEHNR and FQNEAQ (reference sequence). The CDR3 length is 14 residues. Trimming shortened V by 2 bases and J by 0 bases, and 5 bases separated the two germline ends. CDR3 residues: CASSLYGSNQPQHF. CDR3 coding DNA: TGTGCCAGCAGCTTATATGGTAGCAATCAGCCCCAGCATTTT. Using reference TRBV7-9 and TRBJ1-5 for the parts outside the CDR3, the full variable domain is DTGVSQNPRHKITKRGQNVTFRCDPISEHNRLYWYRQTLGQGPEFLTYFQNEAQLEKSRLLSDRFSAERPKGSFSTLEIQRTEQGDSAMYLCASSLYGSNQPQHFGDGTRLSIL.

This clonotype came up many times. The chain is built from TRBV5-1 and TRBJ2-7, with TRBD2 as a possible D gene (5 bases). The V and J ends lost 5 bases and 6 bases respectively, with 15 bases between them. CDR3 length equals 13 residues. Germline CDR1 and CDR2: SGHRS and YFSETQ. As DNA, the CDR3 is TGCGCCAGCAGGGCCCGAGGGCAGTTCGAGCAGTACGTC. Translating gives CASRARGQFEQYV.

A few counts support this clonotype. This chain uses TRBV2 with TRBJ1-2; the match to TRBD1 covers 10 bases. Trimming cost V 9 bases and J 7 bases; bases outside gene matches: 11. The CDR3 length is 14 residues. Germline assignment: CDR1 SNHLY and CDR2 FYNNEI. CDR3: CARETGQGDGGYTF. CDR3 DNA sequence: TGTGCCAGGGAAACAGGACAGGGGGACGGTGGCTACACCTTC.

The chain couples TRBV6-5 to TRBJ1-1; 9 bases match TRBD1. The CDR3 runs 15 residues. J gave up 4 bases and V 0 bases, and 3 bases lay outside the gene matches. From germline, CDR1 is MNHEY and CDR2 SVGAGI. The chain's CDR3 is CASSYSGQGSTEAFF. The DNA of the CDR3 is TGTGCCAGCAGTTACTCCGGACAGGGGAGCACTGAAGCTTTCTTT.

This clonotype was recorded at least ten times. The rearrangement joins TRBV11-1 to TRBJ2-7; 9 nucleotides agree with TRBD1. This CDR3 is built from 15 residues. The J segment lost 3 bases and the V segment lost 6 bases, leaving 9 bases of the junction unmatched. Germline lookup yields CDR1 SGHAT and CDR2 FQDESV (reference sequence). CDR3 in amino acids: CASRRSDRGLYEQYF. In DNA form, the CDR3 reads TGTGCCAGCAGGCGGTCGGACAGGGGCCTCTACGAGCAGTACTTC.

This clonotype showed up just a few times. The rearrangement uses TRBV7-3 and TRBJ2-5; no clear D. Germline V gene data show CDR1 as SGHTA and CDR2 as FQGTGA. V gave up 4 bases and J gave up 1 base, with 7 bases separating them. The CDR3 has 13 amino acids. The CDR3 nucleotides read TGTGCCAGCAGCTCAGCGTCCCAAGAGACCCAGTACTTC. Translated: CASSSASQETQYF. The whole variable domain, filled in from reference TRBV7-3 and TRBJ2-5, reads GAGVSQTPSNKVTEKGKYVELRCDPISGHTALYWYRQSLGQGPEFLIYFQGTGAADDSGLPNDRFFAVRPEGSVSTLKIQRTERGDSAVYLCASSSASQETQYFGPGTRLLVL.

In its sample, this clonotype was seen a few times. This chain uses TRBV10-3 with TRBJ2-1, with a tentative D call TRBD2 (5 bases). The CDR3 covers 12 residues. V was cut by 5 bases and J by 6 bases, with 8 bases left in between. CDR1 and CDR2 from the germline V gene are ENHRY and SYGVKD. Here the CDR3 reads CAISSGFNEQFF. In DNA, the CDR3 is TGTGCCATCAGTTCGGGGTTCAATGAGCAGTTCTTC.

The chain carries TRBV12-3 or TRBV12-4 and TRBJ1-1; D call uncertain. V lost 3 bases and J 6 bases, leaving 11 bases between the germline ends. The CDR3 has 13 amino acids. CDR3: CASSLEGTSEAFF. DNA for the CDR3: TGTGCCAGCAGTTTGGAGGGCACTTCTGAAGCTTTCTTT.

There are a few counts of this clonotype. The V call is TRBV15, the J call TRBJ1-6; unclear D gene. CDR1 and CDR2 (germline): LNHNV, YYDKDF (reference sequence). Trimming removed 1 base at V and 5 bases at J, with 9 bases between. The CDR3 is made up of 15 amino acids. This CDR3 reads CATSRARIDNSPLHF. In nucleotides, the CDR3 is TGTGCCACCAGCAGAGCCAGAATAGATAATTCACCCCTCCACTTT.

This clonotype appeared a few times. The chain has TRBV15 and TRBJ1-2; D possibly corresponds to TRBD1 (5 bases). The V end lost 0 bases, the J end lost 8 bases, and 10 bases lay between the germline ends. The CDR3 extends over 13 amino acids. Germline CDR1 is LNHNV and CDR2 is YYDKDF (reference sequence). The CDR3, as DNA: TGTGCCACCAGCAGAGATCTGGGGGACGGCTACACCTTC. As protein: CATSRDLGDGYTF.

This clonotype was seen at least ten times. The chain couples TRBV10-3 to TRBJ2-5, with TRBD1 matching over 8 bases. Germline CDR1 and CDR2: ENHRY and SYGVKD. The CDR3 length is 14 residues. V trimming: 9 bases; J trimming: 5 bases; junction bases outside the gene matches: 11. As DNA, the CDR3 is TGTGCCATTCTCTCCGGGACAGGTGATGAGACCCAGTACTTC. This translates into CAILSGTGDETQYF.